Detailed here is one T cell receptor beta chain. Its target is unknown. Germline CDR1 and CDR2: LGHNA and YSLEER. This CDR3 contains 16 residues. The germline V and J ends were trimmed by 0 bases and 5 bases, with 14 bases remaining between them. This entry is derived from a study of cytomegalovirus exposure and HLA in healthy donors. Study-level points and caveats: Being productive about 87% or about 30% of the time was typical of most TCR beta V segments in an earlier analysis.

The primer mix had 60 Vbeta and 13 Jbeta primers. TCRdb keeps only in-frame clones here, not all; method: immunoSEQ multiplex PCR. This sample has 200,000 or so clones; 75% to 80% occur once, and the top ten carry 4.5% to 7.5%. Sequencing used PBMCs. The J gene is TRBJ1-5, the V gene TRBV4-3; tentatively, D is TRBD1 (6 bases). The sequence derives from a woman aged 25 to 39 in good health and CMV-seropositive. The CDR3 DNA is TGCGCCAGCAGCCAAGAAGCACTACAGGGTCATCAGCCCCAGCATTTT. Translated, it gives CASSQEALQGHQPQHF.